The entry that follows covers one T cell receptor beta chain sequence. Germline V lookup: CDR1 KGHDR, CDR2 SFDVKD. This CDR3 contains 17 residues. Trimming took off 0 bases at V and 8 bases at J, with 21 bases between the two ends. The data derive from a study of blood T cell repertoires in COVID-19. The overall study: Sites across the United States, Italy and Spain contributed samples from acute and convalescent COVID-19. T cells, B-cell-depleted T cells, or PBMCs supplied cDNA or gDNA.

Data came from immunoSEQ multiplex PCR; TCRdb stores just in-frame clones and leaves some out. Seen here are 100,000 to 150,000 clones, around 89% observed once, and the top ten hold roughly a sixth. The chain links TRBV24-1 to TRBJ1-1, with D possibly matching TRBD1 (6 bases). The source material was peripheral blood. This receptor was obtained from a middle-aged man with active or convalescent COVID-19. CDR3 amino acids: CATSDLTEGGLKQEAFF. CDR3 nucleotide sequence: TGTGCCACCAGTGATTTGACGGAGGGGGGGCTGAAACAAGAAGCTTTCTTT.